The next 18 T cell receptor beta chains were all read from a single sample in a study of blood T cell repertoires in COVID-19. Using immunoSEQ multiplex PCR, the repertoire was profiled, and TCRdb retains in-frame clones only, with some absent. Of approximately 300,000 clones listed, about 92% are singletons. The specimen was PBMCs or T cells enriched from blood (not recorded which). These TCRs come from a woman in her thirties who had recovered from COVID-19.

The chain is built from TRBV7-3 and TRBJ1-6; D is uncertain. The CDR3 contains 16 residues. V lost 2 bases and J 0 bases, leaving 8 bases between the germline ends. Per the germline V gene, CDR1 is SGHTA and CDR2 is FQGTGA. CDR3 nucleotides: TGTGCCAGCAGCTTAGAGGAGAGCTCCTATAATTCACCCCTCCACTTT. Its translation: CASSLEESSYNSPLHF.

CDR3 region: CASRDGQINTGELFF. For the CDR3, the DNA is TGCGCCAGCAGAGACGGACAGATAAACACCGGGGAGCTGTTTTTT. This chain uses TRBV4-3 with TRBJ2-2, with D tentatively TRBD1 (6 bases). V lost 6 bases, J lost 2 bases, and 13 bases lay in between. The V gene's germline CDR1 is LGHNA and CDR2 YSLEER. This CDR3 is 15 amino acids long.

This rearrangement joins TRBV27 to TRBJ2-3, with a weak D call TRBD2 (6 bases). V shed 6 bases and J shed 1 base, with 11 bases lying between them. Germline V gives CDR1 MNHEY, CDR2 SMNVEV (reference sequence). The CDR3 is 14 residues long. The CDR3 protein is CASRGTFGTDTQYF. CDR3 bases: TGTGCCAGCAGGGGGACTTTCGGCACAGATACGCAGTATTTT.

The chain is built from TRBV7-6 and TRBJ2-6; 8 positions match TRBD2. Germline CDR1 and CDR2: SGHVS and FNYEAQ. After removal of 0 bases from V and 0 bases from J, the junction contained 7 bases not matched to a gene. The CDR3 length is 19 residues. The chain's CDR3 is CASSLAAGGRLSGANVLTF. For the CDR3, the DNA is TGTGCCAGCAGCTTAGCTGCGGGGGGCAGACTCTCTGGGGCCAACGTCCTGACTTTC.

This chain connects TRBV11-2 to TRBJ2-7; possibly TRBD1 for D (5 bases). Looked up from germline, CDR1 is SGHAT and CDR2 is FQNNGV. Trimming removed 5 bases at V and 4 bases at J, with 15 bases between. This CDR3 region has 14 residues. CDR3 DNA sequence: TGTGCCAGCAGCGCCCTGAAGGGGCTGTACGAGCAGTACTTC. This codes for CASSALKGLYEQYF.

V is TRBV2 and J is TRBJ1-1, with D possibly matching TRBD1 (5 bases). The CDR3 is 12 residues long. Germline CDR1 and CDR2: SNHLY and FYNNEI. V lost 3 bases and J 10 bases, leaving 12 bases between the germline ends. The CDR3 nucleotides read TGTGCCAGCAGTGAGAGATGGGGGGGAGCTTTCTTT. As protein: CASSERWGGAFF.

This clone has just one count. The genes are TRBV28 and TRBJ1-2; D not certain. This CDR3 is 17 amino acids long. V lost 2 bases, J lost 4 bases, and 20 bases lay in between. Germline V lookup: CDR1 MDHEN, CDR2 SYDVKM. The CDR3 reads CASSLGDTGLRRYGYTF. The DNA of the CDR3 is TGTGCCAGCAGTTTAGGAGACACGGGGTTGAGGCGCTATGGCTACACCTTC.

This clone was found once. This chain connects TRBV9 to TRBJ2-1; D perhaps matches TRBD2 (5 bases). Germline CDR1 reads SGDLS; CDR2 reads YYNGEE. The CDR3 is 13 amino acids. V lost 2 bases to trimming and J lost 10 bases, with 13 bases between them. The CDR3 is CASSVDSWREQFF. DNA of the CDR3: TGTGCCAGCAGCGTGGACTCCTGGAGGGAGCAGTTCTTC.

V and J are TRBV30 and TRBJ1-2, with D unclear. The CDR3 loop spans 12 amino acids. Germline V CDR1 and CDR2: GTSNPN, SVGIG (reference sequence). Trimming removed 1 base from V and 7 bases from J, with 10 bases in between. Here the CDR3 reads CAWSDRESGYTF. DNA for the CDR3: TGTGCCTGGAGTGATAGGGAGAGTGGCTACACCTTC.

This chain connects TRBV6-5 to TRBJ2-7; TRBD1 is a possible D gene (5 bases). This CDR3 has 13 residues. Per the germline V gene, CDR1 is MNHEY and CDR2 is SVGAGI. V lost 6 bases to trimming and J lost 6 bases, with 15 bases between them. The chain's CDR3 is CASSRTTGSEQYF. In DNA, the CDR3 is TGTGCCAGCAGCCGGACAACGGGTTCCGAGCAGTACTTC.

The rearrangement uses TRBV5-4 and TRBJ1-1; the D gene is possibly TRBD1 (6 bases). The germline CDR1 and CDR2 sequences are SGHNT and YYREEE (reference sequence). The CDR3 spans 14 residues. Trimming took off 6 bases at V and 5 bases at J, with 17 bases between the two ends. CDR3 region: CASTLQGSRTEAFF. The CDR3 region has the DNA TGTGCCAGCACCTTACAGGGTTCTAGGACTGAAGCTTTCTTT.

The chain links TRBV5-5 to TRBJ2-1; 10 bases align to TRBD2. The CDR3 contains 15 residues. CDR1 SGHKS and CDR2 YYEKEE come from the germline V gene (reference sequence). J gave up 8 bases and V 6 bases, and 11 bases lay outside the gene matches. The CDR3 is CASNPGAGGPDEQFF. CDR3 in DNA: TGTGCCAGCAACCCCGGAGCGGGAGGGCCAGATGAGCAGTTCTTC. The variable domain in full, with the rest retrieved from reference TRBV5-5 and TRBJ2-1, is DAGVTQSPTHLIKTRGQQVTLRCSPISGHKSVSWYQQVLGQGPQFIFQYYEKEERGRGNFPDRFSARQFPNYSSELNVNALLLGDSALYLCASNPGAGGPDEQFFGPGTRLTVL.

In the case of this clone: Sequence at one end of the junction differs from germline and may be a read error. J is TRBJ2-1 and V is TRBV7-7, with D possibly TRBD2 on 5 matching bases. CDR1 is SSHAT, CDR2 FNYEAQ, per germline (reference sequence). CDR3 size: 15 residues. CDR3: CASSPGREPYNEQFF. DNA of the CDR3: TGTGCTAGCAGCCCTGGGAGAGAGCCCTACAATGAGCAGTTCTTC.

The DNA of the CDR3 is TGCGCCAGCAGCTTTGGGGGGGCCAGCACAGATACGCAGTATTTT. Its protein is CASSFGGASTDTQYF. V gene TRBV5-1 combines with J gene TRBJ2-3; a possible D gene is TRBD2 (7 bases). This CDR3 is 15 amino acids long. The V gene's germline CDR1 is SGHRS and CDR2 YFSETQ. Trimming shortened V by 2 bases and J by 0 bases, and 10 bases separated the two germline ends. Using reference TRBV5-1 and TRBJ2-3 for the parts outside the CDR3, the full variable domain is KAGVTQTPRYLIKTRGQQVTLSCSPISGHRSVSWYQQTPGQGLQFLFEYFSETQRNKGNFPGRFSGRQFSNSRSEMNVSTLELGDSALYLCASSFGGASTDTQYFGPGTRLTVL.

The table lists this clone with a count of one. The V gene is TRBV28, the J gene TRBJ2-3, with TRBD2 matching over 9 bases. With V trimmed by 8 bases and J by 4 bases, 13 bases remained unmatched. Germline V gene lookup returns CDR1 MDHEN and CDR2 SYDVKM. The CDR3 spans 16 residues. Here the CDR3 DNA reads TGTGCCAGCGGGCTTGGGGGGTTAGCGGGAGCAGATACGCAGTATTTT. This gives the protein CASGLGGLAGADTQYF. The full variable domain, rest sourced from reference TRBV28 and TRBJ2-3, is DVKVTQSSRYLVKRTGEKVFLECVQDMDHENMFWYRQDPGLGLRLIYFSYDVKMKEKGDIPEGYSVSREKKERFSLILESASTNQTSMYLCASGLGGLAGADTQYFGPGTRLTVL.

This clone has only one observation. The chain carries TRBV19 and TRBJ2-1; 10 nucleotides match TRBD2. J gave up 9 bases and V 5 bases, and 7 bases lay outside the gene matches. CDR3 length equals 14 residues. Germline CDR1 is LNHDA and CDR2 is SQIVND (reference sequence). The CDR3 bases are TGTGCCAGTAGTGCCCTAGCGGGAGTCTCTGAGCAGTTCTTC. This codes for CASSALAGVSEQFF.

J is TRBJ1-1 and V is TRBV11-3, with TRBD1 as a possible D gene (5 bases). V was clipped by 5 bases and J by 1 base, with 11 bases between them. Looked up from germline, CDR1 is SGHNT and CDR2 is YENEEA. The CDR3 runs 14 residues. Here the CDR3 DNA reads TGTGCCAGCAGCCCGCGGGGGAGGAACACTGAAGCTTTCTTT. It is translated as CASSPRGRNTEAFF.

Here the CDR3 DNA reads TGTGCCAGCAGCCCGCGGGGAGGGGAGGTGGGCAATCAGCCCCAGCATTTT. It is translated as CASSPRGGEVGNQPQHF. The chain uses TRBV4-2 and TRBJ1-5; possible D gene TRBD1, 5 bases. Deletions cut 4 bases from V and 2 bases from J, with 18 bases between. This CDR3 comprises 17 residues. The germline V gene encodes CDR1 LGHNA and CDR2 YNFKEQ.